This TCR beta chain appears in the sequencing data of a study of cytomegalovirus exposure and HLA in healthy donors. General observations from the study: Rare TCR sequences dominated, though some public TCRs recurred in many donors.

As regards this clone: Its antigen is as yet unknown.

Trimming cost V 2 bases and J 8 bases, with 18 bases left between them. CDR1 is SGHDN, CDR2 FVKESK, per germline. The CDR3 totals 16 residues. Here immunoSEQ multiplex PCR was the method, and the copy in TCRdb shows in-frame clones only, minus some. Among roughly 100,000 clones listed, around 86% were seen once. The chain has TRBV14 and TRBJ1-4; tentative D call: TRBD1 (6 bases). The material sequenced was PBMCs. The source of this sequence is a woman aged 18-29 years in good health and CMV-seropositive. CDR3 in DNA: TGTGCCAGCAGCCAACCCGGGACATCGAAATACGAAAAACTGTTTTTT. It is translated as CASSQPGTSKYEKLFF.